This T cell receptor beta chain was sequenced in a study of CD8 T cells in ankylosing spondylitis. TCRdb recomputed calls from the 5' RACE reads with MiXCR, one row per CDR3 protein. The sample holds roughly 35,000 distinct CDR3 sequences, 13% seen once. After removal of 5 bases from V and 3 bases from J, the junction contained 16 bases not matched to a gene. The CDR3 consists of 18 residues. Per germline, CDR1 SGHAT and CDR2 FQDESV (reference sequence). The receptor was isolated from a male donor with ankylosing spondylitis. The sequenced material came from synovial fluid, either unsorted or a sorted T cell fraction (not recorded which). The chain carries TRBV11-1 and TRBJ2-5; 9 bases align to TRBD1. The chain's CDR3 is CASSPRTGVMYLEETQYF. CDR3 DNA: TGTGCCAGCAGCCCGAGGACAGGGGTGATGTATCTCGAAGAGACCCAGTACTTC.